The 12 T cell receptor beta chains below were found in one sample sequenced in a study of PD-1 blockade in classical Hodgkin lymphoma. Each patient relapsed following autologous stem cell transplantation, and prior brentuximab vedotin exposure differed. Here immunoSEQ multiplex PCR was the method, and the copy in TCRdb shows in-frame clones only, minus some. The sample records 21,000 or so clones, 77% being singletons. The material was peripheral blood mononuclear cells (PBMCs), obtained before the second cycle of nivolumab. The source is a human donor with classical Hodgkin lymphoma.

The rearrangement joins TRBV19 to TRBJ2-1; 8 nucleotides agree with TRBD1. In germline, CDR1 is LNHDA, CDR2 SQIVND (reference sequence). This CDR3 has 12 amino acids. The V segment lost 7 bases and the J segment 8 bases; nucleotides outside the gene matches: 4. As DNA, the CDR3 is TGTGCCAGTACCGACAGGGGCGATGAGCAGTTCTTC. This sequence encodes CASTDRGDEQFF.

In the case of this clone: Different DNA sequences within this sample yield the same CDR3. The V call is TRBV25-1, the J call TRBJ2-2; D is undetermined. The CDR3 contains 12 residues. The germline gives CDR1 MGHDK, CDR2 SYGVNS. The V and J ends lost 6 bases and 6 bases respectively, with 8 bases between them. The CDR3: CASSPRAGELFF. CDR3 DNA: TGTGCCAGCAGCCCCCGGGCCGGGGAGCTGTTTTTT.

V usage is TRBV6-5 and J usage is TRBJ2-7; a possible D gene is TRBD2 (5 bases). The CDR3 runs to 14 residues. Germline CDR1 is MNHEY and CDR2 is SVGAGI. Deletions cut 0 bases from V and 4 bases from J, with 10 bases between. Here the CDR3 DNA reads TGTGCCAGCAGTTACTCGAATTCGGGGTACGAGCAGTACTTC. This gives the protein CASSYSNSGYEQYF.

This clone turned up a few times. V and J are TRBV12-5 and TRBJ2-3; D is possibly TRBD2 (7 bases). The CDR3 is made up of 14 amino acids. The V gene's germline CDR1 is LGHNT and CDR2 FRNRAP. Trimming removed 7 bases at V and 4 bases at J, with 15 bases between. CDR3 in DNA: TGTGCTAGTGCCCTGAGGGGGGGGGCAGATACGCAGTATTTT. Amino acid sequence: CASALRGGADTQYF.

This clone has only one observation. V usage is TRBV6-5 and J usage is TRBJ2-7; D not resolved. The CDR3 is 13 residues long. Deletions cut 6 bases from V and 2 bases from J, with 11 bases between. CDR1 and CDR2 from the germline V gene are MNHEY and SVGAGI. The CDR3 here is CASSGGPTYEQYF. CDR3 nucleotides: TGTGCCAGCAGCGGCGGCCCAACCTACGAGCAGTACTTC.

By share of the sample, this clone is large. This chain joins TRBV6-5 and TRBJ1-2; D not resolved. Deletions cut 2 bases from V and 4 bases from J, with 11 bases between. CDR1 is MNHEY, CDR2 SVGAGI, per germline. The length of the CDR3 is 14 residues. CDR3 DNA: TGTGCCAGCAGTTACGGAGAGGGTGGCTATGGCTACACCTTC. Its translation is CASSYGEGGYGYTF.

The genes are TRBV7-2 and TRBJ2-4, with TRBD1 identical over 10 bases. Per the germline V gene, CDR1 is SGHTA and CDR2 is FQGNSA. The V and J ends lost 7 bases and 6 bases, in that order; junction bases with no gene match: 3. The CDR3 length is 13 residues. Here the CDR3 DNA reads TGTGCCAGCACCGGGACAGGGGCAAACATTCAGTACTTC. It specifies CASTGTGANIQYF.

This clone appeared once. The J gene is TRBJ1-1, the V gene TRBV5-8, with D unresolved. Looked up from germline, CDR1 is SGHTS and CDR2 is YDEGEE. The CDR3 extends over 13 amino acids. Trimming shortened V by 7 bases and J by 3 bases, and 13 bases separated the two germline ends. Written as DNA, the CDR3 is TGTGCCAGCGAATATTCCCCCTACACTGAAGCTTTCTTT. Translated, it gives CASEYSPYTEAFF.

The CDR3 DNA follows: TGTGCCAGCAGTGTTGGGCGCGCCTACGAGCAGTACTTC. Translated: CASSVGRAYEQYF. V usage is TRBV27 and J usage is TRBJ2-7; unclear D gene. The CDR3 covers 13 residues. The germline CDR1 and CDR2 sequences are MNHEY and SMNVEV (reference sequence). With 5 bases removed from V and 2 bases from J, the gap between germline ends came to 10 bases.

The J gene is TRBJ2-3, the V gene TRBV19; perhaps D is TRBD1 or TRBD2 (5 bases each). This CDR3 spans 16 amino acids. Trimming took off 1 base at V and 2 bases at J, with 13 bases between the two ends. Germline V gene lookup returns CDR1 LNHDA and CDR2 SQIVND (reference sequence). As DNA, the CDR3 is TGTGCCAGTAGTATAGTGGGGACGATCCACACAGATACGCAGTATTTT. As protein: CASSIVGTIHTDTQYF. The whole variable domain, remainder taken from reference TRBV19 and TRBJ2-3, is DGGITQSPKYLFRKEGQNVTLSCEQNLNHDAMYWYRQDPGQGLRLIYYSQIVNDFQKGDIAEGYSVSREKKESFPLTVTSAQKNPTAFYLCASSIVGTIHTDTQYFGPGTRLTVL.

This chain uses TRBV11-3 with TRBJ2-1, with TRBD1 as a possible D gene (6 bases). The CDR3 length is 12 residues. The V gene's germline CDR1 is SGHNT and CDR2 YENEEA. Trimming took 4 bases from V and 10 from J, leaving 11 bases between them. The CDR3 bases are TGTGCCAGCAGCTCAGGACAGAGAGAGCAGTTCTTC. It codes for CASSSGQREQFF.

The CDR3 is CASSLSGRINYGYTF. In DNA form, the CDR3 reads TGTGCCAGCAGCTTAAGTGGCAGGATAAACTATGGCTACACCTTC. The rearrangement uses TRBV5-8 and TRBJ1-2; unclear D gene. The germline V and J ends were trimmed by 2 bases and 2 bases, with 13 bases remaining between them. The germline gives CDR1 SGHTS, CDR2 YDEGEE. This CDR3 spans 15 amino acids.